The 19 T cell receptor beta chains below were found in one sample sequenced in a study of blood T cell repertoires in COVID-19. Measured with immunoSEQ multiplex PCR; TCRdb has only the in-frame clones, and not every one. The top ten hold 3.8% of the sample, which has 95,000 to 150,000 clones, over 70% seen once. Sequenced: peripheral blood. Receptors were obtained from a woman between 50 and 59 years old with acute or convalescent COVID-19.

The chain joins TRBV29-1 to TRBJ1-5, with a weak D call TRBD1 (5 bases). The V end lost 0 bases, the J end lost 8 bases, and 11 bases lay between the germline ends. Germline V gives CDR1 SQVTM, CDR2 ANQGSEA. The CDR3 has 13 residues. CDR3 region: CSVEESGSKPQHF. The CDR3 DNA follows: TGCAGCGTTGAAGAATCAGGGTCGAAGCCCCAGCATTTT. The full variable domain, rest sourced from reference TRBV29-1 and TRBJ1-5, is SAVISQKPSRDICQRGTSLTIQCQVDSQVTMMFWYRQQPGQSLTLIATANQGSEATYESGFVIDKFPISRPNLTFSTLTVSNMSPEDSSIYLCSVEESGSKPQHFGDGTRLSIL.

The chain recombines TRBV15 with TRBJ1-5; 7 nucleotides line up with TRBD1. V shed 6 bases and J 3 bases; nucleotides not matched to a gene: 2. Germline CDR1 and CDR2: LNHNV and YYDKDF (reference sequence). CDR3 length: 13 amino acids. The CDR3 DNA reads as TGTGCCACCAGTGACAGGGTCAATCAGCCCCAGCATTTT. It translates to CATSDRVNQPQHF.

The table lists this clone with a few counts. V and J are TRBV6-1 and TRBJ1-1, with D unclear. V was pared by 3 bases and J by 6 bases, with 14 bases between. The germline V gene encodes CDR1 MNHNS and CDR2 SASEGT. The CDR3 runs to 14 residues. The CDR3 sequence is CASSERMAVAEAFF. The CDR3 DNA reads as TGTGCCAGCAGTGAGAGAATGGCGGTTGCTGAAGCTTTCTTT.

The V gene is TRBV7-9, the J gene TRBJ1-2, with a possible D match to TRBD1 (6 bases). The germline CDR1 and CDR2 sequences are SEHNR and FQNEAQ (reference sequence). Trimming took 3 bases from V and 2 from J, leaving 10 bases between them. The CDR3 contains 14 residues. The CDR3 nucleotides are TGTGCCAGCAGCTTTAGCACAGGGAACTATGGCTACACCTTC. It is translated as CASSFSTGNYGYTF.

The chain employs TRBV6-5 and TRBJ1-6; 10 bases agree with TRBD1. CDR1 and CDR2 from the germline V gene are MNHEY and SVGAGI. V lost 6 bases to trimming and J lost 10 bases; unmatched junction nucleotides: 6. The CDR3 length is 14 residues. The CDR3 DNA reads as TGTGCCAGCAGCCTGGACAGGGGGACGTCACCCCTCCACTTT. Residues: CASSLDRGTSPLHF.

Written as DNA, the CDR3 is TGTGCCAGCAGCTTAGGACTAGGGAAAGAGACCCAGTACTTC. Amino acid sequence: CASSLGLGKETQYF. This chain joins TRBV7-3 and TRBJ2-5; TRBD2 agrees at 7 bases. This CDR3 is built from 14 residues. Trimming cost V 2 bases and J 3 bases; bases outside gene matches: 3. Germline V gene sequence: CDR1 SGHTA, CDR2 FQGTGA.

This chain joins TRBV5-1 and TRBJ2-7, with 7 bases fitting TRBD1. CDR1 SGHRS and CDR2 YFSETQ come from the germline V gene. The CDR3 has 15 residues. Losses at the gene ends were 1 base for V and 3 bases for J; bases not matched to a gene: 7. The CDR3 nucleotides read TGCGCCAGCAGCTTGACCGGGACAGAACTCTACGAGCAGTACTTC. This translates into CASSLTGTELYEQYF.

This chain links TRBV5-1 with TRBJ2-5, with TRBD2 matching over 7 bases. The CDR3 contains 16 residues. The germline CDR1 and CDR2 sequences are SGHRS and YFSETQ. After removal of 0 bases from V and 4 bases from J, the junction contained 9 bases not matched to a gene. This CDR3 reads CASSLDAAGMGETQYF. CDR3 bases: TGCGCCAGCAGCTTGGATGCAGCGGGAATGGGAGAGACCCAGTACTTC. The full variable domain, completed using reference TRBV5-1 and TRBJ2-5, is KAGVTQTPRYLIKTRGQQVTLSCSPISGHRSVSWYQQTPGQGLQFLFEYFSETQRNKGNFPGRFSGRQFSNSRSEMNVSTLELGDSALYLCASSLDAAGMGETQYFGPGTRLLVL.

The chain is built from TRBV5-4 and TRBJ2-4; D is perhaps TRBD2 (7 bases). Germline V gene lookup returns CDR1 SGHNT and CDR2 YYREEE (reference sequence). The CDR3 spans 18 residues. V dropped 4 bases and J dropped 3 bases, with 23 bases sitting between them. CDR3 amino acids: CASSPRAGAGTLKNIQYF. The CDR3 nucleotides are TGTGCCAGCAGCCCGCGCGCGGGGGCGGGTACTCTCAAAAACATTCAGTACTTC. Variable domain in full (rest from reference TRBV5-4 and TRBJ2-4): ETGVTQSPTHLIKTRGQQVTLRCSSQSGHNTVSWYQQALGQGPQFIFQYYREEENGRGNFPPRFSGLQFPNYSSELNVNALELDDSALYLCASSPRAGAGTLKNIQYFGAGTRLSVL.

This chain connects TRBV11-2 to TRBJ2-7, with unresolved D. The V gene's germline CDR1 is SGHAT and CDR2 FQNNGV. The CDR3 sequence is 14 residues long. V lost 0 bases and J 6 bases, leaving 12 bases between the germline ends. CDR3 residues: CASSLDSPPSEQYF. DNA for the CDR3: TGTGCCAGCAGCTTAGATTCTCCTCCGTCCGAGCAGTACTTC.

The chain is built from TRBV19 and TRBJ1-5; TRBD1 is a possible D gene (6 bases). The germline V gene has CDR1 LNHDA and CDR2 SQIVND (reference sequence). V dropped 4 bases and J dropped 7 bases, with 14 bases sitting between them. This CDR3 comprises 14 residues. The CDR3 coding sequence is TGTGCCAGTAGTACTACAGGGAGGGTCCAGCCCCAGCATTTT. It is translated as CASSTTGRVQPQHF.

DNA of the CDR3: TGTGCCAGCTCCCAACAGGGGACTCTGAACACTGAAGCTTTCTTT. It translates to CASSQQGTLNTEAFF. J is TRBJ1-1 and V is TRBV18, with 7 positions matching TRBD1. Trimming at V came to 6 bases and at J to 0 bases, leaving 7 bases not matched to a gene. CDR3 length equals 15 residues. Germline V gives CDR1 KGHSH, CDR2 LQKENI.

The chain employs TRBV30 and TRBJ1-3; 7 bases match TRBD1. Germline V lookup: CDR1 GTSNPN, CDR2 SVGIG (reference sequence). This CDR3 is 14 amino acids long. Losses at the gene ends were 4 bases for V and 2 bases for J; bases not matched to a gene: 5. CDR3 amino acids: CAWTTDRPGNTIYF. CDR3 coding DNA: TGTGCCTGGACCACGGACAGGCCTGGAAACACCATATATTTT. The full variable domain, with the rest looked up from reference TRBV30 and TRBJ1-3, is SQTIHQWPATLVQPVGSPLSLECTVEGTSNPNLYWYRQAAGRGLQLLFYSVGIGQISSEVPQNLSASRPQDRQFILSSKKLLLSDSGFYLCAWTTDRPGNTIYFGEGSWLTVV.

The V gene is TRBV7-8, the J gene TRBJ1-2; unclear D gene. The CDR3 is 16 amino acids. CDR1 and CDR2 from the germline V gene are SGHVS and FQNEAQ. Trimming shortened V by 1 base and J by 4 bases, and 16 bases separated the two germline ends. The CDR3 sequence: CASSLEESGTSYGYTF. In nucleotides, the CDR3 is TGTGCCAGCAGCTTAGAAGAGTCGGGAACTTCCTATGGCTACACCTTC.

Comment on this clone: The sample carries other DNA sequences with the same CDR3. V is TRBV9 and J is TRBJ2-3; maybe TRBD2 (6 bases). Germline V gene data show CDR1 as SGDLS and CDR2 as YYNGEE. With 0 bases removed from V and 1 base from J, the gap between germline ends came to 9 bases. CDR3 size: 15 residues. The CDR3 here is CASSVVGGGTDTQYF. In DNA form, the CDR3 reads TGTGCCAGCAGCGTAGTCGGGGGTGGCACAGATACGCAGTATTTT.

The J gene is TRBJ2-2, the V gene TRBV19; D not certain. CDR1 LNHDA and CDR2 SQIVND come from the germline V gene (reference sequence). V was shortened by 4 bases and J by 8 bases, with 14 bases between the two germline ends. The CDR3 spans 14 residues. The CDR3, as DNA: TGTGCCAGTAGTAAGGCGCGGAACATGGGGGAGCTGTTTTTT. Its protein product is CASSKARNMGELFF.

This chain links TRBV23-1 with TRBJ1-1; D remains ambiguous. TRBV23-1 falls under the ORF class, with uncertain function. This CDR3 region has 14 residues. The ends were cut back, 4 bases at V and 1 base at J, with 10 bases in the middle. The DNA of the CDR3 is TGCGCCAGCAGTCGTTTCGCAGGGAACACTGAAGCTTTCTTT. Translation gives CASSRFAGNTEAFF.

This chain uses TRBV11-1 with TRBJ1-1, with TRBD1 identical over 7 bases. V shed 8 bases, J shed 0 bases, and the junction held 3 bases outside the gene matches. This CDR3 is 13 amino acids long. CDR1 and CDR2 from the germline V gene are SGHAT and FQDESV (reference sequence). CDR3 DNA: TGTGCCAGCGGAGACAGGGTGAACACTGAAGCTTTCTTT. Encoded protein: CASGDRVNTEAFF.

This clone was counted a single time. The chain employs TRBV7-9 and TRBJ2-5; maybe TRBD1 (5 bases). V was trimmed by 2 bases and J by 0 bases, leaving 10 bases between them. Germline CDR1 is SEHNR and CDR2 is FQNEAQ (reference sequence). The CDR3 runs 15 residues. The CDR3: CASSLPTEYQETQYF. CDR3 coding DNA: TGTGCCAGCAGCTTACCGACAGAGTACCAAGAGACCCAGTACTTC.